This T cell receptor beta chain originates from a study of glioma-infiltrating T cells after dendritic cell vaccination. The overall study: Dendritic cells derived from monocytes and pulsed with autologous tumor lysate formed the vaccine.

Produced via immunoSEQ multiplex PCR; TCRdb's table is partial and in-frame only. The sample consists of about 90,000 clones, 83% of them appearing once. Time point meaning: after dendritic cell vaccination, including at tumor progression/relapse. This clone appeared a single time. The CDR3 covers 11 residues. CDR1 and CDR2 from the germline V gene are SEHNR and FQNEAQ (reference sequence). V was pared by 8 bases and J by 4 bases, with 8 bases between. The rearrangement joins TRBV7-9 to TRBJ1-2; D might be TRBD1 (5 bases). The receptor was isolated from a human donor with glioblastoma. Sequencing was performed on blood, taken after dendritic cell vaccination. As DNA, the CDR3 is TGTGCCAGCCGGACACCCTATGGCTACACCTTC. Its translation is CASRTPYGYTF.